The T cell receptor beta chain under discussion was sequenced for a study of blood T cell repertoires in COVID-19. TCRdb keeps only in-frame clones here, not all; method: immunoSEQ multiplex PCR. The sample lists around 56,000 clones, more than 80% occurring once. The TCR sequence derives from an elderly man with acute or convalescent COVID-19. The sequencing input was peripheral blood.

The CDR3 DNA reads TGTGCCAGCAGCTTGGTGGAGGGCAACTATGGCTACACCTTC. Encoded protein: CASSLVEGNYGYTF. The chain carries TRBV5-5 and TRBJ1-2; D gene uncertain. The CDR3 has 14 amino acids. V lost 0 bases, J lost 2 bases, and 8 bases lay in between. Germline V lookup: CDR1 SGHKS, CDR2 YYEKEE (reference sequence). The variable domain in full, completed from reference TRBV5-5 and TRBJ1-2, reads DAGVTQSPTHLIKTRGQQVTLRCSPISGHKSVSWYQQVLGQGPQFIFQYYEKEERGRGNFPDRFSARQFPNYSSELNVNALLLGDSALYLCASSLVEGNYGYTFGSGTRLTVV.